The 32 T cell receptor beta chains listed next were all sequenced from one sample in a study of blood T cell repertoires in COVID-19. The protocol was immunoSEQ multiplex PCR, while the TCRdb copy is restricted to in-frame clones and leaves out a portion. The table shows about 170,000 clones, with about nine tenths occurring only once. Sequenced material: peripheral blood. The origin of the receptors is a man in his 70s with acute or convalescent COVID-19.

This rearrangement joins TRBV19 to TRBJ1-5, with 9 positions matching TRBD1. J was trimmed by 5 bases and V by 1 base; bases with no gene match: 0. CDR1 is LNHDA, CDR2 SQIVND, per germline (reference sequence). This CDR3 is built from 14 residues. CDR3 nucleotides: TGTGCCAGTAGTATAGGGACAGGGGATCAGCCCCAGCATTTT. Protein product: CASSIGTGDQPQHF.

This sequence joins TRBV9 and TRBJ1-3; D remains ambiguous. The CDR3 extends over 16 amino acids. The V end lost 0 bases, the J end lost 0 bases, and 10 bases lay between the germline ends. Per the germline V gene, CDR1 is SGDLS and CDR2 is YYNGEE. CDR3 region: CASSVGVGSSGNTIYF. CDR3 coding DNA: TGTGCCAGCAGCGTAGGAGTGGGGAGCTCTGGAAACACCATATATTTT. The complete variable domain, with remaining parts taken from reference TRBV9 and TRBJ1-3, reads DSGVTQTPKHLITATGQRVTLRCSPRSGDLSVYWYQQSLDQGLQFLIQYYNGEERAKGNILERFSAQQFPDLHSELNLSSLELGDSALYFCASSVGVGSSGNTIYFGEGSWLTVV.

This clone was seen only a few times. A read error may produce the germline difference seen at one junction end. The V gene is TRBV30, the J gene TRBJ1-2; no firm D call. Germline CDR1 is GTSNPN and CDR2 is SVGIG (reference sequence). The length of the CDR3 is 8 residues. The CDR3 sequence: CADRGGRF. For the CDR3, the DNA is TGTGCCGACCGCGGAGGGAGGTTC.

The chain combines TRBV5-1 with TRBJ1-2, with 7 bases matching TRBD1. V was pared by 8 bases and J by 4 bases, with 8 bases of the junction left unmatched. Germline assignment: CDR1 SGHRS and CDR2 YFSETQ. The CDR3 has 13 residues. CDR3 in amino acids: CASARQGAYGYTF. The CDR3 bases are TGCGCCAGTGCCAGACAGGGAGCCTATGGCTACACCTTC.

This clone was detected only once. The rearrangement links TRBV5-6 to TRBJ2-3; TRBD1 might be the D (6 bases). CDR1 and CDR2 from the germline V gene are SGHDT and YYEEEE. This CDR3 is built from 16 residues. With 3 bases removed from V and 0 bases from J, the gap between germline ends came to 14 bases. CDR3: CASSSRTVLSTDTQYF. CDR3 sequence (DNA): TGTGCCAGCAGCTCTCGGACAGTCCTCAGCACAGATACGCAGTATTTT.

The rearrangement links TRBV29-1 to TRBJ1-4, with TRBD1 identical over 10 bases. CDR3 size: 14 residues. V lost 3 bases and J lost 8; bases outside the gene matches: 6. Germline-derived CDR1 and CDR2 are SQVTM and ANQGSEA. The CDR3: CSVEDRGGREKLFF. DNA for the CDR3: TGCAGCGTTGAGGACAGGGGGGGCCGGGAAAAACTGTTTTTT.

This clone was recorded only once. The chain carries TRBV14 and TRBJ1-4; no definite D call. This CDR3 spans 16 amino acids. In germline, CDR1 is SGHDN, CDR2 FVKESK. V was pared by 1 base and J by 0 bases, with 9 bases between. In DNA form, the CDR3 reads TGTGCCAGCAGCCAAGTTGGCGGTGCAACTAATGAAAAACTGTTTTTT. Its translation: CASSQVGGATNEKLFF.

The rearrangement joins TRBV5-6 to TRBJ2-3; D is undetermined. The CDR3 length is 15 residues. Germline V lookup: CDR1 SGHDT, CDR2 YYEEEE. Trimming removed 2 bases at V and 1 base at J, with 11 bases between. CDR3 sequence: CASSFLRVGTDTQYF. CDR3 sequence (DNA): TGTGCCAGCAGCTTCCTCCGGGTGGGCACAGATACGCAGTATTTT.

The chain is built from TRBV5-8 and TRBJ1-2, with TRBD1 as a possible D gene (6 bases). V was trimmed by 3 bases and J by 7 bases, leaving 13 bases between them. CDR3 length: 13 residues. Germline CDR1 SGHTS, CDR2 YDEGEE. The CDR3 is CASSWGGAFGYTF. The CDR3 DNA is TGTGCCAGCAGCTGGGGGGGGGCCTTTGGCTACACCTTC.

The chain combines TRBV6-6 with TRBJ2-1; 9 bases are a match to TRBD1. This CDR3 has 13 residues. Per the germline V gene, CDR1 is MNHNY and CDR2 is SVGAGI (reference sequence). V lost 8 bases and J lost 4; bases outside the gene matches: 3. The CDR3 protein is CASGQGRYNEQFF. DNA for the CDR3: TGTGCCAGCGGACAGGGGAGGTACAATGAGCAGTTCTTC.

The chain couples TRBV18 to TRBJ2-2; the D gene is possibly TRBD2 (5 bases). The CDR3 runs to 15 residues. The V gene's germline CDR1 is KGHSH and CDR2 LQKENI. With 3 bases removed from V and 6 bases from J, the gap between germline ends came to 14 bases. In DNA, the CDR3 is TGTGCCAGCTCACCCCGGTCAGGAGGTCCCGGGGAGCTGTTTTTT. This translates into CASSPRSGGPGELFF.

This chain connects TRBV24-1 to TRBJ1-5, with a possible D match to TRBD1 (5 bases). The CDR3 extends over 12 amino acids. Trimming left V 2 bases short and J 7 bases short, with 5 bases between. Per germline, CDR1 KGHDR and CDR2 SFDVKD. CDR3 bases: TGTGCCACCAGTGATTCAGGGCAGCCCCAGCATTTT. Translating it yields CATSDSGQPQHF.

The chain joins TRBV7-2 to TRBJ2-5; 13 bases map to TRBD2. Germline-derived CDR1 and CDR2 are SGHTA and FQGNSA. The CDR3 extends over 16 amino acids. J gave up 5 bases and V 1 base, and 4 bases lay outside the gene matches. The CDR3 is CASSLGLAGGGETQYF. The CDR3 nucleotides are TGTGCCAGCAGCTTAGGACTAGCGGGGGGTGGGGAGACCCAGTACTTC.

Concerning this clone itself: This same CDR3 is encoded by further DNA sequences in the sample. The J gene is TRBJ1-1, the V gene TRBV5-1; D uncertain. From germline, CDR1 is SGHRS and CDR2 YFSETQ. This CDR3 region has 13 residues. V dropped 0 bases and J dropped 2 bases, with 5 bases sitting between them. CDR3 DNA sequence: TGCGCCAGCAGCTTGGTGGCTAACACTGAAGCTTTCTTT. It encodes CASSLVANTEAFF. Drawing the rest from reference TRBV5-1 and TRBJ1-1, the complete variable domain is KAGVTQTPRYLIKTRGQQVTLSCSPISGHRSVSWYQQTPGQGLQFLFEYFSETQRNKGNFPGRFSGRQFSNSRSEMNVSTLELGDSALYLCASSLVANTEAFFGQGTRLTVV.

This clone was observed a few times. The rearrangement joins TRBV10-3 to TRBJ1-5; D is undetermined. V was cut by 0 bases and J by 9 bases, with 15 bases left in between. The CDR3 runs to 15 residues. The germline V gene has CDR1 ENHRY and CDR2 SYGVKD. CDR3 nucleotides: TGTGCCATCAGTGAGTCGGGCGGGGAGATCAGGCCCCAGCATTTT. Protein sequence: CAISESGGEIRPQHF.

The CDR3 region is CASSLGQVIGNSPLHF. DNA for the CDR3: TGCGCCAGCAGCTTGGGACAGGTTATTGGGAATTCACCCCTCCACTTT. The gene calls are TRBV5-1 and TRBJ1-6; D might be TRBD1 (6 bases). Germline V gene sequence: CDR1 SGHRS, CDR2 YFSETQ. Trimming pared 0 bases from V and 7 bases from J, leaving 14 bases between. This CDR3 is 16 amino acids long.

Many counts were recorded for this clone. CDR3 amino acids: CASREGESGELFF. In nucleotides, the CDR3 is TGTGCCAGCAGGGAGGGCGAATCCGGGGAGCTGTTTTTT. The chain employs TRBV6-4 and TRBJ2-2; tentative D call: TRBD2 (6 bases). This CDR3 spans 13 amino acids. Trimming stripped 6 bases from V and 6 bases from J, with 11 bases between. CDR1 is MRHNA, CDR2 SNTAGT, per germline.

V usage is TRBV10-3 and J usage is TRBJ1-5; 10 bases fit TRBD1. This CDR3 is 14 amino acids long. CDR1 is ENHRY, CDR2 SYGVKD, per germline. J was trimmed by 6 bases and V by 7 bases; bases with no gene match: 6. CDR3 coding DNA: TGTGCCATCAAGGGGACAGGGGATAGTCAGCCCCAGCATTTT. Translating gives CAIKGTGDSQPQHF.

The chain joins TRBV18 to TRBJ1-2; 7 nucleotides line up with TRBD1. CDR3 length: 14 amino acids. Germline lookup yields CDR1 KGHSH and CDR2 LQKENI. The trim removed 6 bases at V and 2 bases at J, leaving 6 bases unmatched. The chain's CDR3 is CASSRDRTNYGYTF. The CDR3 DNA reads TGTGCCAGCTCGCGGGACAGAACCAACTATGGCTACACCTTC.

This chain joins TRBV7-8 and TRBJ2-5; TRBD2 matches at 9 bases. From germline, CDR1 is SGHVS and CDR2 FQNEAQ. V was pared by 3 bases and J by 3 bases, with 8 bases of the junction left unmatched. The CDR3 has 16 amino acids. CDR3 sequence (DNA): TGTGCCAGCAGCTTGGGGCGGGGGGGCGCCAAAGAGACCCAGTACTTC. Encoded protein: CASSLGRGGAKETQYF.

This clone was recorded once. The germline gene is not matched at one end of the junction; a read error may be the cause. The rearrangement links TRBV7-7 to TRBJ2-2, with TRBD2 matching over 8 bases. This CDR3 region has 17 residues. Germline CDR1 SSHAT, CDR2 FNYEAQ (reference sequence). The chain's CDR3 is CASSSGTAGGNTGELFF. CDR3 nucleotide sequence: TGTGCTAGCAGCTCCGGTACGGCGGGGGGAAACACCGGGGAGCTGTTTTTT. The full variable domain, in which reference TRBV7-7 and TRBJ2-2 provide the parts outside the CDR3, is GAGVSQSPRYKVTKRGQDVTLRCDPISSHATLYWYQQALGQGPEFLTYFNYEAQPDKSGLPSDRFSAERPEGSISTLTIQRTEQRDSAMYRCASSSGTAGGNTGELFFGEGSRLTVL.

The chain carries TRBV7-9 and TRBJ1-1, with D possibly being TRBD1 (6 bases). V was shortened by 2 bases and J by 0 bases, with 16 bases between the two germline ends. The CDR3 runs 17 residues. The germline V gene has CDR1 SEHNR and CDR2 FQNEAQ (reference sequence). CDR3 protein: CASSLFGRGSVNTEAFF. The CDR3 DNA reads TGTGCCAGCAGCTTATTCGGCAGGGGATCGGTGAACACTGAAGCTTTCTTT.

By share, this clone ranks as medium-sized. This chain joins TRBV13 and TRBJ2-7, with TRBD1 as a possible D gene (5 bases). Germline-derived CDR1 and CDR2 are PRHDT and FYEKMQ (reference sequence). V lost 0 bases to trimming and J lost 6 bases, with 15 bases between them. The CDR3 consists of 15 residues. The CDR3 region has the DNA TGTGCCAGCAGCTTAGGCCTAGGACACGGTAGCGAGCAGTACTTC. Translated, it gives CASSLGLGHGSEQYF.

The chain employs TRBV29-1 and TRBJ2-7, with 9 bases aligning to TRBD1. V gave up 6 bases and J gave up 3 bases; unmatched junction bases: 9. Germline lookup yields CDR1 SQVTM and CDR2 ANQGSEA. This CDR3 comprises 14 residues. This CDR3 reads CSVTDRGQLYEQYF. In nucleotides, the CDR3 is TGCAGCGTGACGGACAGGGGACAGCTCTACGAGCAGTACTTC.

This sequence joins TRBV9 and TRBJ2-1; possible D gene TRBD2, 6 bases. The V end was cut by 0 bases, the J end by 11 bases, with 12 bases between. This CDR3 contains 13 residues. Germline V gene sequence: CDR1 SGDLS, CDR2 YYNGEE. CDR3 in DNA: TGTGCCAGCAGCGTAGGAGTAGCGGCCCAGCAGTTCTTC. It yields the protein CASSVGVAAQQFF. The complete variable domain, with remaining parts taken from reference TRBV9 and TRBJ2-1, reads DSGVTQTPKHLITATGQRVTLRCSPRSGDLSVYWYQQSLDQGLQFLIQYYNGEERAKGNILERFSAQQFPDLHSELNLSSLELGDSALYFCASSVGVAAQQFFGPGTRLTVL.

The chain combines TRBV27 with TRBJ1-6; 8 bases map to TRBD1. The germline gives CDR1 MNHEY, CDR2 SMNVEV (reference sequence). The V and J ends lost 9 bases and 7 bases, in that order; junction bases with no gene match: 8. The CDR3 covers 14 residues. CDR3 residues: CASSQQGVNSPLHF. In nucleotides, the CDR3 is TGTGCCAGTTCACAACAGGGGGTCAATTCACCCCTCCACTTT.

The J gene is TRBJ1-5, the V gene TRBV27; a weak D match, TRBD1 (5 bases). Germline V gives CDR1 MNHEY, CDR2 SMNVEV (reference sequence). V was cut by 8 bases and J by 3 bases, with 11 bases left in between. The CDR3 is made up of 13 amino acids. The CDR3 region is CASGDRDNQPQHF. Here the CDR3 DNA reads TGTGCCAGCGGAGACAGAGACAATCAGCCCCAGCATTTT.

The chain is built from TRBV5-1 and TRBJ2-7, with TRBD2 matching 8 bases. The CDR3 totals 17 residues. From germline, CDR1 is SGHRS and CDR2 YFSETQ. After removal of 0 bases from V and 0 bases from J, the junction contained 8 bases not matched to a gene. The CDR3 loop is CASSLEGSGISSYEQYF. CDR3 bases: TGCGCCAGCAGCTTGGAGGGTAGCGGGATCAGCTCCTACGAGCAGTACTTC.

The rearrangement joins TRBV5-4 to TRBJ2-7, with D unclear. Trimming shortened V by 0 bases and J by 2 bases, and 6 bases separated the two germline ends. Germline V gene data show CDR1 as SGHNT and CDR2 as YYREEE (reference sequence). This CDR3 has 13 residues. The chain's CDR3 is CASSLVSTYEQYF. Written as DNA, the CDR3 is TGTGCCAGCAGCTTGGTTAGCACCTACGAGCAGTACTTC.

There are a few counts of this clone. The gene calls are TRBV7-2 and TRBJ1-2; tentative D call: TRBD1 (6 bases). Trimming stripped 4 bases from V and 4 bases from J, with 19 bases between. Germline-derived CDR1 and CDR2 are SGHTA and FQGNSA. There are 16 residues in the CDR3. CDR3 coding DNA: TGTGCCAGCAGCTCTTCTCTTACAGGGATCGGCTATGGCTACACCTTC. This sequence encodes CASSSSLTGIGYGYTF.

This clone was seen just once. J is TRBJ2-5 and V is TRBV2, with 10 bases fitting TRBD2. V shed 5 bases, J shed 1 base, and the junction held 7 bases outside the gene matches. This CDR3 has 16 residues. In germline, CDR1 is SNHLY, CDR2 FYNNEI. The CDR3 sequence: CASSRTLAGIQETQYF. CDR3 in DNA: TGTGCCAGCAGTCGAACACTAGCGGGGATCCAAGAGACCCAGTACTTC.

V and J are TRBV11-2 and TRBJ2-7; 9 positions match TRBD1. The germline V gene has CDR1 SGHAT and CDR2 FQNNGV. The V gene end was trimmed by 5 bases and the J gene end by 6 bases; junction bases not matched to a gene: 5. The CDR3 spans 13 residues. The CDR3 DNA sequence: TGTGCCAGCAGCCGGGGACAGGGAAGCGAGCAGTACTTC. Its protein is CASSRGQGSEQYF.